This T cell receptor (beta chain) was identified in a study of human T cells and chemical hapten exposure. A single record per CDR3 protein comes from TCRdb applying MiXCR to the RACE reads. This sample has about 50,000 distinct CDR3 sequences, with just under 10% found just once. Time point meaning: patch test 2, 6 weeks after DPC sensitization. Treatment meaning: therapeutic diphenylcyclopropenone sensitization with weekly scalp DPC. Study-level points and caveats: High-frequency TCRs, those above 1 in 1000, stayed the same after DPC sensitization. With patch test score, the counts of PT1 expanded TCRs showed a positive correlation. Expanded TCRs formed significantly more large CDR3 similarity clusters than controls. Having alopecia, donors may respond immunologically unlike healthy people.

This clonotype was seen at least ten times. Its target is not known. Trimming took off 3 bases at V and 1 base at J, with 13 bases between the two ends. The V gene's germline CDR1 is SGHRS and CDR2 YFSETQ. This CDR3 contains 15 residues. This rearrangement joins TRBV5-1 to TRBJ2-5; TRBD1 or TRBD2 may be the D gene (6 bases each). The specimen was whole blood, collected in connection with sensitization to the hapten diphenylcyclopropenone (DPC). The TCR sequence derives from a woman between 50 and 59 years old with alopecia areata. Some clones in this sample may be carry-over from other donors' samples. DNA of the CDR3: TGCGCCAGCAGCTCTACGGGGGCGTCCCAAGAGACCCAGTACTTC. Its translation: CASSSTGASQETQYF.